This T cell receptor beta chain was identified during a study of graft-versus-host responses after intestinal transplantation. Study-level information: Each transplant was multivisceral, liver-intestinal, or isolated intestinal. Overall study results and limits: GvH clones surfaced in recipient marrow, some emerging earlier in ileum or blood.

CDR3 length: 15 amino acids. Germline V gene sequence: CDR1 KGHSH, CDR2 LQKENI. Trimming cost V 5 bases and J 1 base, with 14 bases left between them. As concerns this clone: Its antigen is unidentified.

Repertoires were generated with immunoSEQ multiplex PCR, while TCRdb's copy carries only in-frame clones and drops some. The sample contains 90,000 to 120,000 clones, about 90% of which appear only once. This clonotype originated in a human donor who received an intestinal transplant. The gene calls are TRBV18 and TRBJ2-5, with D maybe TRBD2 (6 bases). This specimen consisted of unstimulated CD4+ T cells sorted from spleen or lymph node cells, obtained before intestinal transplant. This CDR3 is CASSIEGGIQETQYF. As DNA, the CDR3 is TGTGCCAGCTCAATTGAGGGAGGCATCCAAGAGACCCAGTACTTC.